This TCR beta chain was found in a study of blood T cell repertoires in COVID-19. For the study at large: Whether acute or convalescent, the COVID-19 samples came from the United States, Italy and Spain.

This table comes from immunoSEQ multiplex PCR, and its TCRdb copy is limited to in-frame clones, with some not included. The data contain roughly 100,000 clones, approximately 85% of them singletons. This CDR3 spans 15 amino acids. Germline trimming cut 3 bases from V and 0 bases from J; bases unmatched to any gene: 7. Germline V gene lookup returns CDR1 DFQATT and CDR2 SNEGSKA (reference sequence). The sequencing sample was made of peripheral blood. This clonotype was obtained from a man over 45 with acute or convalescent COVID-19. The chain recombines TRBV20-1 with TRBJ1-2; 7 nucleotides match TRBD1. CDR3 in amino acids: CSASETGSPNYGYTF. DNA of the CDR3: TGCAGTGCTAGTGAGACAGGGTCCCCTAACTATGGCTACACCTTC.